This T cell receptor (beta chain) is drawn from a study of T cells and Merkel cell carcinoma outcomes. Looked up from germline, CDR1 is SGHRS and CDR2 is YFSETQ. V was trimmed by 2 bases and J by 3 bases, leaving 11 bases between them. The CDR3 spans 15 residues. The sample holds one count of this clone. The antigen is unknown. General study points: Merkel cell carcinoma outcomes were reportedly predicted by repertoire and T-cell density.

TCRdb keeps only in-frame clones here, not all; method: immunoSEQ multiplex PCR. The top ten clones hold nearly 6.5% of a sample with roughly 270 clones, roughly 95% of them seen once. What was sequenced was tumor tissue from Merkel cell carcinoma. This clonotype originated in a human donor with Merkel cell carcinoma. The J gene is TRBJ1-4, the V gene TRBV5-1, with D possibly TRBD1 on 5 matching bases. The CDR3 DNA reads TGCGCCAGCAGCTTTGACAGCTCATCTAATGAAAAACTGTTTTTT. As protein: CASSFDSSSNEKLFF.